This T cell receptor beta chain comes out of a study of control samples from healthy donors and cancer patients. The repertoire was sequenced with immunoSEQ multiplex PCR; TCRdb's copy has only in-frame clones and lacks some. The sample includes about 67,000 clones, around 87% of them seen just once. Germline CDR1 and CDR2: MGHDK and SYGVNS. The trim removed 10 bases at V and 8 bases at J, leaving 9 bases unmatched. The CDR3 loop spans 12 amino acids. Material: PBMCs. This chain links TRBV25-1 with TRBJ1-2; 8 bases align to TRBD1. The clonotype originates from a woman aged 45-59 years with head and neck cancer. Here the CDR3 DNA reads TGTGCCACCTTAGGTCCAGGGGGCGGCTACACCTTC. This sequence encodes CATLGPGGGYTF.